The T cell receptor beta chain under discussion was sequenced for a study of PD-1 blockade in classical Hodgkin lymphoma. Method: immunoSEQ multiplex PCR; TCRdb's copy keeps in-frame clones and lacks some. Among 15,000 to 20,000 clones listed, 83% were seen once. Germline lookup yields CDR1 SGHRS and CDR2 YFSETQ. CDR3 size: 13 residues. The germline V and J ends were trimmed by 2 bases and 8 bases, with 10 bases remaining between them. Study-wide findings and caveats: Causes of the repertoire differences remain undefined, possibly disease activity or prior therapy. While CD8+ TCR diversity did not rise significantly by C4D1, CD4+ TCR diversity did.

Comments on this clone: Its specificity is unknown.

As to time point: cycle 4 day 1 (C4D1), after 6 weeks of nivolumab. The patients all showed relapse after autologous stem cell transplantation, while their brentuximab vedotin exposure varied. The patients, who had relapsed/refractory classical Hodgkin lymphoma, achieved best responses of complete response, partial response or progressive disease. The sequence came from a human donor with classical Hodgkin lymphoma. The chain links TRBV5-1 to TRBJ1-4; perhaps TRBD1 as D (5 bases). Sequenced here: peripheral blood mononuclear cells (PBMCs), sampled before the fourth cycle of nivolumab. DNA for the CDR3: TGCGCCAGCAGCTTATTATGGGGGGAAAAACTGTTTTTT. It yields the protein CASSLLWGEKLFF. The complete variable domain, with remaining parts taken from reference TRBV5-1 and TRBJ1-4, reads KAGVTQTPRYLIKTRGQQVTLSCSPISGHRSVSWYQQTPGQGLQFLFEYFSETQRNKGNFPGRFSGRQFSNSRSEMNVSTLELGDSALYLCASSLLWGEKLFFGSGTQLSVL.